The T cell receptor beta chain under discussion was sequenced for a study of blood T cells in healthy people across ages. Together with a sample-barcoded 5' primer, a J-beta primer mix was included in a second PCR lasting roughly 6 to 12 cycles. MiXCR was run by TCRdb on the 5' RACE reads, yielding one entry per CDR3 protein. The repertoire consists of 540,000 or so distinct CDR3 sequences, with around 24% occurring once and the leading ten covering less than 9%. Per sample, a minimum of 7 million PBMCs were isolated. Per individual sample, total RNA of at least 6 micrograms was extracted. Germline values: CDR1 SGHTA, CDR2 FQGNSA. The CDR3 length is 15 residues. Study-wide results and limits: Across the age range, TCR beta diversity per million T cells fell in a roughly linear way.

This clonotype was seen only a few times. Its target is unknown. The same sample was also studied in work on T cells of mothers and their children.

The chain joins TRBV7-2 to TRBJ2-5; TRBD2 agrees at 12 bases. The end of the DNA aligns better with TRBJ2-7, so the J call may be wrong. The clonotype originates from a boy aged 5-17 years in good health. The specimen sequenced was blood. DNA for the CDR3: TGTGCCAGCAGCCCGACTAGCGGGAGCGCCTACGAGCAGTACTTC. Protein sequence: CASSPTSGSAYEQYF.